This T cell receptor (beta chain) was sequenced in a study of T cell responses to AZD1222 COVID-19 vaccine. Study background: Second-dose intervals near 4 or 12 weeks were combined.

The CDR3 length is 12 residues. V gave up 6 bases and J gave up 5 bases, with 10 bases separating them. From germline, CDR1 is MNHEY and CDR2 SMNVEV (reference sequence). Clones were read by immunoSEQ multiplex PCR, and TCRdb kept only the in-frame ones, dropping some. The sample records some 47,000 clones, 83% being singletons. The study's findings and limits: The repertoires were collected only after the peak T cell response. Regions 160-218 and 743-854 dominated among vaccine-associated CD4 TCRs spanning spike. Donors were mostly white British, more females; clonal diversity possibly underestimated.

Concerning this clone: Its matching antigen is unknown.

Source: peripheral blood, taken on day 0 of AZD1222 vaccination. The rearrangement joins TRBV27 to TRBJ2-5; tentatively, D is TRBD1 (6 bases). This TCR was recovered from an adult in good health. CDR3: CASRGTRETQYF. Written as DNA, the CDR3 is TGTGCCAGCAGGGGGACAAGGGAGACCCAGTACTTC.